Listed here are 17 T cell receptor beta chains from one sample, sequenced in a study of human T cells and chemical hapten exposure. MiXCR, run by TCRdb on the RACE reads, gives a single entry per CDR3 protein. The top ten hold roughly 4.5% of the sample, which has about 80,000 distinct CDR3 sequences, roughly 15% seen once. Time point noted: pre-sensitization, week 0. The treatment denotes: therapeutic diphenylcyclopropenone sensitization with weekly scalp DPC. The sequences come from whole blood, collected in connection with sensitization to the hapten diphenylcyclopropenone (DPC). The receptors here all came from a woman aged 45-65 years with alopecia areata. Some clones in this sample may be carry-over from other donors' samples.

V usage is TRBV9 and J usage is TRBJ1-4, with a tentative D call TRBD1 (5 bases). The CDR3 is made up of 14 amino acids. V lost 0 bases and J 3 bases, leaving 6 bases between the germline ends. CDR1 and CDR2 from the germline V gene are SGDLS and YYNGEE. The CDR3 DNA reads as TGTGCCAGCAGCGTAGGACAGCCTAATGAAAAACTGTTTTTT. This gives the protein CASSVGQPNEKLFF.

The rearrangement uses TRBV7-6 and TRBJ2-3; D not resolved. CDR3 size: 14 residues. V was shortened by 4 bases and J by 0 bases, with 8 bases between the two germline ends. The germline V gene has CDR1 SGHVS and CDR2 FNYEAQ. The CDR3 nucleotides are TGTGCCAGCAGCTCCCGACCGAGCACAGATACGCAGTATTTT. Protein product: CASSSRPSTDTQYF.

This clonotype was picked up many times. V usage is TRBV7-9 and J usage is TRBJ1-4; a weak D match, TRBD1 (5 bases). V lost 3 bases to trimming and J lost 8 bases, with 13 bases between them. Germline V gives CDR1 SEHNR, CDR2 FQNEAQ (reference sequence). This CDR3 region has 14 residues. CDR3 DNA: TGTGCCAGCAGCTTGTCAGTCCAGGGAGAAAAACTGTTTTTT. Translation gives CASSLSVQGEKLFF.

The chain couples TRBV7-2 to TRBJ2-2; D gene ambiguous. CDR1 and CDR2 (germline): SGHTA, FQGNSA. Trimming cost V 4 bases and J 7 bases, with 19 bases left between them. This CDR3 comprises 16 residues. The CDR3 is CASSWAPLPLGGELFF. The CDR3, as DNA: TGTGCCAGCAGCTGGGCCCCCTTACCTTTAGGCGGGGAGCTGTTTTTT. The full variable domain, in which reference TRBV7-2 and TRBJ2-2 provide the parts outside the CDR3, is GAGVSQSPSNKVTEKGKDVELRCDPISGHTALYWYRQSLGQGLEFLIYFQGNSAPDKSGLPSDRFSAERTGGSVSTLTIQRTQQEDSAVYLCASSWAPLPLGGELFFGEGSRLTVL.

This clonotype was counted only a few times. The genes are TRBV30 and TRBJ1-3, with D maybe TRBD1 (6 bases). From germline, CDR1 is GTSNPN and CDR2 SVGIG (reference sequence). The V and J ends lost 4 bases and 4 bases respectively, with 11 bases between them. This CDR3 is built from 13 residues. CDR3 in DNA: TGTGCCTGGAAATACAGGGCCGGAAACACCATATATTTT. Its protein is CAWKYRAGNTIYF.

The rearrangement links TRBV18 to TRBJ2-3, with D tentatively TRBD1 (5 bases). This CDR3 has 14 residues. The V end lost 4 bases, the J end lost 0 bases, and 8 bases lay between the germline ends. Germline V CDR1 and CDR2: KGHSH, LQKENI. The CDR3 spells CASSRDRSTDTQYF. Here the CDR3 DNA reads TGTGCCAGCTCACGTGACAGAAGCACAGATACGCAGTATTTT.

This clonotype was seen only a few times. The V call is TRBV15, the J call TRBJ2-2, with 8 bases lining up with TRBD1. This CDR3 has 14 amino acids. Germline V gives CDR1 LNHNV, CDR2 YYDKDF (reference sequence). With V trimmed by 7 bases and J by 7 bases, 8 bases remained unmatched. The CDR3 DNA reads TGTGCCACCAAAGACAGGGGAAAAATCGGGGAGCTGTTTTTT. Its protein is CATKDRGKIGELFF.

The chain has TRBV5-1 and TRBJ2-6, with D tentatively TRBD1 (5 bases). V was clipped by 0 bases and J by 1 base, with 8 bases between them. The CDR3 length is 16 residues. Germline lookup yields CDR1 SGHRS and CDR2 YFSETQ. CDR3 nucleotides: TGCGCCAGCAGCTTGGTCAGGGCTTCTGGGGCCAACGTCCTGACTTTC. Translating gives CASSLVRASGANVLTF.

The rearrangement links TRBV15 to TRBJ1-1; no definite D call. This CDR3 comprises 14 residues. Germline loops: CDR1 LNHNV, CDR2 YYDKDF (reference sequence). Trimming left V 0 bases short and J 3 bases short, with 8 bases between. Here the CDR3 DNA reads TGTGCCACCAGCAGAGAGGCAAAGGACACTGAAGCTTTCTTT. Amino acids: CATSREAKDTEAFF.

The genes are TRBV18 and TRBJ2-3; D not resolved. Between the trimmed V and J ends, which lost 2 bases and 0 bases, there was a span of 6 bases. The CDR3 loop spans 14 amino acids. The germline CDR1 and CDR2 sequences are KGHSH and LQKENI. The CDR3 region has the DNA TGTGCCAGCTCACCAGTCCACAGCACAGATACGCAGTATTTT. Residues: CASSPVHSTDTQYF.

The rearrangement joins TRBV28 to TRBJ2-7; TRBD1 aligns across 10 bases. This CDR3 spans 17 amino acids. V was pared by 5 bases and J by 1 base, with 11 bases of the junction left unmatched. Germline CDR1 and CDR2: MDHEN and SYDVKM. CDR3 nucleotides: TGTGCCAGCAGTCCGCCGGGACAGGGGATATTGTCCTACGAGCAGTACTTC. Its protein is CASSPPGQGILSYEQYF.

V usage is TRBV10-2 and J usage is TRBJ1-6; no clear D gene. Trimming stripped 0 bases from V and 5 bases from J, with 5 bases between. The germline V gene encodes CDR1 WSHSY and CDR2 SAAADI. CDR3 size: 14 residues. CDR3 protein: CASSESGNNSPLHF. As DNA, the CDR3 is TGCGCCAGCAGTGAGTCGGGGAATAATTCACCCCTCCACTTT.

This clonotype was observed a few times. This rearrangement joins TRBV5-6 to TRBJ2-6; unclear D gene. V was clipped by 2 bases and J by 1 base, with 7 bases between them. Germline V gene data show CDR1 as SGHDT and CDR2 as YYEEEE. The CDR3 runs to 15 residues. CDR3 loop: CASSLIASGANVLTF. In nucleotides, the CDR3 is TGTGCCAGCAGCTTAATAGCATCTGGGGCCAACGTCCTGACTTTC.

This clonotype appeared many times. V gene TRBV18 combines with J gene TRBJ2-5; 8 nucleotides line up with TRBD1. The germline gives CDR1 KGHSH, CDR2 LQKENI. The J segment lost 5 bases and the V segment lost 2 bases, leaving 4 bases of the junction unmatched. This CDR3 spans 14 amino acids. The CDR3 spells CASSPNRGKETQYF. The CDR3 DNA is TGTGCCAGCTCACCAAACAGGGGGAAGGAGACCCAGTACTTC.

The genes are TRBV28 and TRBJ2-1, with D perhaps assigned TRBD1 or TRBD2 (5 bases each). Trimming stripped 5 bases from V and 5 bases from J, with 16 bases between. The V gene's germline CDR1 is MDHEN and CDR2 SYDVKM. The CDR3 is 15 residues long. The CDR3 DNA follows: TGTGCCAGCAGTACACGGGACGGACGGAACAATGAGCAGTTCTTC. Encoded protein: CASSTRDGRNNEQFF.

This clonotype was detected a few times. The chain joins TRBV24-1 to TRBJ2-7; D is unresolved. This CDR3 spans 15 amino acids. Germline V CDR1 and CDR2: KGHDR, SFDVKD. The V and J ends lost 4 bases and 3 bases respectively, with 15 bases between them. The DNA for the CDR3 is TGTGCCACCAGTGACCCCCACGGGCCGAACTACGAGCAGTACTTC. Encoded protein: CATSDPHGPNYEQYF.

This clonotype was detected a few times. The rearrangement links TRBV5-5 to TRBJ2-1; 9 positions agree with TRBD2. The trim removed 3 bases at V and 0 bases at J, leaving 4 bases unmatched. The CDR3 totals 16 residues. Germline CDR1 SGHKS, CDR2 YYEKEE (reference sequence). CDR3 nucleotide sequence: TGTGCCAGCAGCTCTCATAGCGGGAGCTCCTACAATGAGCAGTTCTTC. It specifies CASSSHSGSSYNEQFF.